This TCR beta chain derives from a study of T-cell reconstitution after alpha-beta-depleted transplantation in children. Findings of the study overall: From surviving recipient T cells and thymic progenitors came the high day-60 TCRbeta diversity observed in some patients. The study reportedly traced alpha-beta T cells about two months after transplant to several hundred expanded graft clones.

A library of TCRbeta sequences, prepared with unique molecular identifiers, was generated. Each CDR3 protein gets one entry after TCRdb re-called the PCR reads with MiXCR. The sample lists approximately 200,000 distinct CDR3 sequences; approximately 6% were seen once. This clonotype was observed many times. What it recognizes is unknown. Source: PBMCs, taken before TCRalphabeta/CD19-depleted stem cell transplant. The receptor was derived from a girl under two years old with combined immunodeficiency, due to receive a stem cell transplant.

The DNA for the CDR3 is TGTGCCACCAGTGCCCTGCCGACAGGGGTCACGGGAGGGTGGTTGAGTGAGCAGTTCTTC. It translates to CATSALPTGVTGGWLSEQFF. The chain has TRBV24-1 and TRBJ2-1, with D tentatively TRBD1 or TRBD2 (8 bases each). The V and J ends lost 5 bases and 9 bases respectively, with 34 bases between them. Germline CDR1 is KGHDR and CDR2 is SFDVKD. The CDR3 runs 20 residues.